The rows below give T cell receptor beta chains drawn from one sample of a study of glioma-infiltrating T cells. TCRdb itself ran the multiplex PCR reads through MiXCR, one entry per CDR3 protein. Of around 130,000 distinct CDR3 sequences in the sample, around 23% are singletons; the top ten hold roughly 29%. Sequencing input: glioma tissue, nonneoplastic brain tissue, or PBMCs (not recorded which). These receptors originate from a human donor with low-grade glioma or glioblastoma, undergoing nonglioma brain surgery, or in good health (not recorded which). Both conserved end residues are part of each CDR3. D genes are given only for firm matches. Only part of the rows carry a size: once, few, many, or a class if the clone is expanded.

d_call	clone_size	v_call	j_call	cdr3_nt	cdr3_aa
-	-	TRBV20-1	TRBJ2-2	TGCAGTGCTCCGACAGGCGCGAACACCGGGGAGCTGTTTTTT	CSAPTGANTGELFF
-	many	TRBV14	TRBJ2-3	TGTGCCAGCAGCCTCGGGAACACAGATACGCAGTATTTT	CASSLGNTDTQYF
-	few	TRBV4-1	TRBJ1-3	TGCGCCAGCAGCCAAACAGGGAGCTCTGGAAACACCATATATTTT	CASSQTGSSGNTIYF
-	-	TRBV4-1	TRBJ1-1	TGCGCCAGCAGCCAATGGGTGGGTATCACTGAAGCTTTCTTT	CASSQWVGITEAFF
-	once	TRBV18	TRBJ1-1	TGTGCCAGCAGCGTAGACTGGGGGCGGACTGAAGCTTTCTTT	CASSVDWGRTEAFF
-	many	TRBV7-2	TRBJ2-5	TGTGCCAGCAGCTTAGTAGGCGAGACCCAGTACTTC	CASSLVGETQYF
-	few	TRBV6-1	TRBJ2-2	TGTGCCAGCACTTACCGCCCGATCAGCCCCACCGGGGAGCTGTTTTTT	CASTYRPISPTGELFF
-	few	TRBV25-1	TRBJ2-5	TGTGCCAGCAGTGAAGGGGGCCTGGAGACCCAGTACTTC	CASSEGGLETQYF
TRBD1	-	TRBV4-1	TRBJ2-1	TGCGCCAGCGGCCAAGAATCATTGGGACAGGAAAGGAATGAGCAGTTCTTC	CASGQESLGQERNEQFF
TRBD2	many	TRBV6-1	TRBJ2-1	TGTGCCAGCAGTCCTTGGACTAGCGGGACCCACAATGAGCAGTTCTTC	CASSPWTSGTHNEQFF
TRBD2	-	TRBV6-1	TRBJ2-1	TGCGCCAGCAGCCAAACCGGGGCTAGCGGGGGGTACAATGAGCAGTTCTTC	CASSQTGASGGYNEQFF
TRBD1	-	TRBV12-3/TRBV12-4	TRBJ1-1	TGTGCCAGCAGTCAGTCCAGGGGGCGGAGTATCAACACTGAAGCTTTCTTT	CASSQSRGRSINTEAFF
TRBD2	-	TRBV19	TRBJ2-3	TGTGCCAGCCGAGCTAGCGGAGCGGATACGCAGTATTTT	CASRASGADTQYF
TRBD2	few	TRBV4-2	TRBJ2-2	TGTGCCAGCTCTCGGCTAGCGGGGGGGCCAGGAACCGGGGAGCTGTTTTTT	CASSRLAGGPGTGELFF
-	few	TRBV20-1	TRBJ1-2	TGCAGTGCTGGGGGCGGAGGGGGAAACTATGGCTACACCTTC	CSAGGGGGNYGYTF
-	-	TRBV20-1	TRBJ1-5	TGCAGTGCTAGAACGTTGACCGAGTCGGATAATCAGCCCCAGCATTTT	CSARTLTESDNQPQHF
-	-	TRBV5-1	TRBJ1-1	TGCGCCAGCAGCTTTCCCCCGACAACCCCGAACACTGAAGCTTTCTTT	CASSFPPTTPNTEAFF
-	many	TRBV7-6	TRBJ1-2	TGCGCCAGCAGCCTCGGAGGGAACTATGGCTACACCTTC	CASSLGGNYGYTF
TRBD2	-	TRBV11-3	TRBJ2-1	TGTGCCAGCAGCTTAGATCCTCGGCTAGCGGGGGTTAAGTACAATGAGCAGTTCTTC	CASSLDPRLAGVKYNEQFF
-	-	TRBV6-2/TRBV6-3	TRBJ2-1	TGTGCCAGCAGTTCCCGACTAGAAACCTACAATGAGCAGTTCTTC	CASSSRLETYNEQFF
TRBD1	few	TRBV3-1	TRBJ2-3	TGTGCCAGCAGCCAAGGACAGGGTGGCACAGATACGCAGTATTTT	CASSQGQGGTDTQYF
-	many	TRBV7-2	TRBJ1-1	TGTGCCAGCAGCTTAGACCTTAACACTGAAGCTTTCTTT	CASSLDLNTEAFF
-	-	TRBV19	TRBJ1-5	TGTGCCAGTAGTCCAGCCCCCGCCCGAAGCAATCAGCCCCAGCATTTT	CASSPAPARSNQPQHF
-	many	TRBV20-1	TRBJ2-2	TGCAGTGCTAAAGGACTGCGATCGAACACCGGGGAGCTGTTTTTT	CSAKGLRSNTGELFF
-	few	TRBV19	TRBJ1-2	TGTGCCAGTAATCGTTGGACGGAGGTCGGCTATGGCTACACCTTC	CASNRWTEVGYGYTF
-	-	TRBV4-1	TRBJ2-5	TGCGCCAGCAGCCTGCGACATCGGGGGCTCGGAGAGACCCAGTACTTC	CASSLRHRGLGETQYF
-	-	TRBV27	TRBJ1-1	TGTGCCAGCAGCCGGACAGCCATGAACACTGAAGCTTCCTTT	CASSRTAMNTEASF
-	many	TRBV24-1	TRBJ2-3	TGTGCCACCAGTGATGAACCGGGCCTCACAGATACGCAGTATTTT	CATSDEPGLTDTQYF
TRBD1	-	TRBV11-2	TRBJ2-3	TGTGCCAGCAGCCTTTCCGGGACAGGGACGACCGATACGCAGTATTTT	CASSLSGTGTTDTQYF
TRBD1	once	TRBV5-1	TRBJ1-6	TGCGCCAGCAGCTTGGTGGGCAGGGGGATTCGAAGGAATTCACCCCTCCACTTT	CASSLVGRGIRRNSPLHF
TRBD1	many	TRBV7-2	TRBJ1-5	TGTGCCAGCAGCTTACAGGGACAGGTTAGCAATCAGCCCCAGCATTTT	CASSLQGQVSNQPQHF
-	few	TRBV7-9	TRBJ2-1	TGTGCCAGCAGTGAATTTGGGGGCGCGACCTACAATGAGCAGTTCTTC	CASSEFGGATYNEQFF
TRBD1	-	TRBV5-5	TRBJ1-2	TGTGCCAGCAGCCAACCTGGACAGGGGCCGTACGGCTTC	CASSQPGQGPYGF
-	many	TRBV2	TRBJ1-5	TGTGCCAGCAGTGAAGGGACAGTTAGCAATCAGCCCCAGCATTTT	CASSEGTVSNQPQHF
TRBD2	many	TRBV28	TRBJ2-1	TGTGCCAGCAGTTTCGGGGGGGGGAATGAGCAGTTCTTC	CASSFGGGNEQFF
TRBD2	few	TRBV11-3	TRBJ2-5	TGTGCCAGCAGCTTATACTCTAGCGGGGGGCTCCGTAGGCAAGGGACCCAGTACTTC	CASSLYSSGGLRRQGTQYF
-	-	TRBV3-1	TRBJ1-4	TGTGCCAGCAGCCTGGTTGGACACGCAACTAATAAAAAACTGTTTTTT	CASSLVGHATNKKLFF
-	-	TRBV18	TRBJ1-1	TGTGCCAGCTCACCACCAACGATGAACACTGAAGCTTTCTTT	CASSPPTMNTEAFF
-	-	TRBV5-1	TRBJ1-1	TGCGCCAGCAGCCTCCTCCCAGGAAGGAACACTGAAGCTTTCTTT	CASSLLPGRNTEAFF
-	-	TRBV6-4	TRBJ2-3	TGTGCCAGCAGTGACTCCCGGACAGCGGGCACAGATACGCAGTATTTT	CASSDSRTAGTDTQYF
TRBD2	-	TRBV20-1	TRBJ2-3	TGCAGTGCTAGAGATCGGACTAGCGGGGGATCCACAGATACGCAGTATTTT	CSARDRTSGGSTDTQYF
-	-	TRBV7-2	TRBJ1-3	TGTGCCAGCAGCTTAGGGGCAGGGCGAAGAGACACCATATATTTT	CASSLGAGRRDTIYF
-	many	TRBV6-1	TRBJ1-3	TGTGCCGGAGGAACTGGAAACACCATATATTTT	CAGGTGNTIYF
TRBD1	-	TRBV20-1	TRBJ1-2	TGCAGTGCTAATCCGGGACAGGGCTTCGGGGGCTACACCTTC	CSANPGQGFGGYTF
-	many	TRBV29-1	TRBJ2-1	TGCAGCGTTGTACCGCTCTACAATGAGCAGTTCTTC	CSVVPLYNEQFF
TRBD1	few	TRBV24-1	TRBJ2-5	TGTGCCACCAGTGCCGGGACAGAAGAGACCCAGTACTTC	CATSAGTEETQYF
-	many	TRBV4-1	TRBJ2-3	TGCGCCAGCAGCCAAGAGCCGGGACCGGCTGTTAGCACAGATACGCAGTATTTT	CASSQEPGPAVSTDTQYF
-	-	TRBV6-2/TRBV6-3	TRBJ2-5	TGTGCCAGCAGGGCCCTTTCAGTGTCAGGAGAGACCCAGTACTTC	CASRALSVSGETQYF
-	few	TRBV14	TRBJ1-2	TGTGCCAGCAGCGACGACGGTGGCCGAAACTATGGCTACACCTTC	CASSDDGGRNYGYTF
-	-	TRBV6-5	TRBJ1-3	TGTGCCAGCAGGAACGGAGGGGAATCTGGAAACACCATATATTTT	CASRNGGESGNTIYF
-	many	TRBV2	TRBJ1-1	TGTGCCAGCAGCCGACAGGAGAACACTGAAGCTTTCTTT	CASSRQENTEAFF
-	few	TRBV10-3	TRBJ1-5	TGTGCCATCAGTGAGTCGGGAGGAAATCAGCCCCAGCATTTT	CAISESGGNQPQHF
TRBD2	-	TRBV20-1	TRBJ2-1	TGCAGTGCTAGGGGGACTAGCGGATACTACAATGAGCAGTTCTTC	CSARGTSGYYNEQFF
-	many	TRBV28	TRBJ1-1	TGTGCCAGCAGTTTATTGAGGGCAGGGGTCACTGAAGCTTTCTTT	CASSLLRAGVTEAFF
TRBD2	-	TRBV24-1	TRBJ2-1	TGTGCCACCAGTGATCCTAGCGGGGGGGTTTACAATGAGCAGTTCTTC	CATSDPSGGVYNEQFF
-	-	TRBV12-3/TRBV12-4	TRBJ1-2	TGTGCCAGCAGTTTACTAGGGTTAGGATATGGCTACACCTTC	CASSLLGLGYGYTF
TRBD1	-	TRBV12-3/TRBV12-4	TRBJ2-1	TGTGCCAGCAGTCCTTGGACAGGGTCTTACAATGAGCAGTTCTTC	CASSPWTGSYNEQFF
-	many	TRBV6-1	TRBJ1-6	TGTGCCAGCAGCCCACCTAGCTCCTATAATTCACCCCTCCACTTT	CASSPPSSYNSPLHF
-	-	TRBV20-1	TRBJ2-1	TGCAGTGCTAGTAACCACCGGGACTCCCATCCCAATGAGCAGTTCTTC	CSASNHRDSHPNEQFF